Listed below are T cell receptor beta chains from one sample, sequenced in a study of T cells after yellow fever vaccination. One entry per CDR3 protein, called by TCRdb with MiXCR from the 5' RACE reads. In the table there are some 320,000 distinct CDR3 sequences, 3.5% to 4.5% of which are singletons. This sample comprised PBMCs, obtained 15 days after the yellow fever booster vaccination. These receptor sequences come from a man aged 18 to 29 who received the YFV17D yellow fever vaccine. Both conserved end residues are trimmed from each CDR3.

j_call,v_call,cdr3_aa
TRBJ1-2,TRBV9,ASSLGQGNLYGYT
TRBJ2-3,TRBV9,ASSVISTDTQY
TRBJ2-5,TRBV5-4,ASSADRQETQY
TRBJ2-3,TRBV12-3/TRBV12-4,ASTSDRDRSGNTQY
TRBJ2-3,TRBV7-3,ASRDPGTAANTQY
TRBJ2-3,TRBV5-1,ASSFGLAGAFEQY
TRBJ2-1,TRBV20-1,SARSLAGDPRYNEQF
TRBJ2-3,TRBV7-6,ASSLLQGAGDTQY
TRBJ2-5,TRBV4-3,ASSQDLGGMGTQY
TRBJ2-1,TRBV6-2/TRBV6-3,ASSTLAGGSDEQF
TRBJ1-4,TRBV12-3/TRBV12-4,ASSLRDGGEKLF
TRBJ2-7,TRBV7-2,ASSSNRDSYEQY
TRBJ1-3,TRBV6-5,ASSYSGGSGNTIY
TRBJ2-7,TRBV9,ASSVDSQYSYEQY
TRBJ2-1,TRBV5-1,ASTPGLAGIEQF
TRBJ2-1,TRBV18,ASSPWDERNNEQF
TRBJ2-3,TRBV25-1,ASPTPVHTQY
TRBJ2-5,TRBV3-1,ASSQEKDSTKTQY
TRBJ1-5,TRBV20-1,SALYKGLGQPQH
TRBJ1-1,TRBV12-3/TRBV12-4,ASSLGPVAF
TRBJ2-1,TRBV25-1,ASSGRRQNEQF
TRBJ2-3,TRBV20-1,SATIAGSTDTQY
TRBJ1-5,TRBV6-2/TRBV6-3,ASSTASGSNQPQH
TRBJ1-3,TRBV5-1,ASSLVPDSGNTIY
TRBJ1-1,TRBV6-6,ASSALGKKVENTEAF
TRBJ1-2,TRBV7-2,ASSWGNYGYT
TRBJ2-1,TRBV6-5,ASTQGFGEQF
TRBJ2-3,TRBV29-1,SVAGTGGTDTQY
TRBJ2-5,TRBV6-5,ASGRTGKETQY
TRBJ2-5,TRBV5-4,ASSLQGASETQY
TRBJ2-2,TRBV5-6,ASSLYSGELF
TRBJ1-2,TRBV18,ASSHPLTGYFGYT
TRBJ1-2,TRBV5-1,ASSLIGEGVYGYT